These 11 T cell receptor beta chains were all obtained from the same sample, sequenced in a study of T cell responses to AZD1222 COVID-19 vaccine. Method: immunoSEQ multiplex PCR; TCRdb's copy keeps in-frame clones and lacks some. The table has 120,000 or so clones, around 92% seen once. The material was peripheral blood, obtained 28 days after the second AZD1222 dose. All receptors come from an adult who received the AZD1222 COVID-19 vaccine.

The rearrangement links TRBV28 to TRBJ2-6; D gene ambiguous. Trimming left V 4 bases short and J 4 bases short, with 14 bases between. CDR1 and CDR2 from the germline V gene are MDHEN and SYDVKM. This CDR3 spans 16 amino acids. The CDR3 region has the DNA TGTGCCAGCAGTTCAATAGAACTTCTGGGGGCCAACGTCCTGACTTTC. It yields the protein CASSSIELLGANVLTF.

This chain joins TRBV11-1 and TRBJ2-5, with D hard to call. The V gene's germline CDR1 is SGHAT and CDR2 FQDESV (reference sequence). V was cut by 5 bases and J by 0 bases, with 10 bases left in between. The length of the CDR3 is 14 residues. CDR3 in DNA: TGTGCCAGCAGCCCTTTAGAGTACCAAGAGACCCAGTACTTC. This codes for CASSPLEYQETQYF.

V is TRBV19 and J is TRBJ2-1; the match to TRBD1 covers 7 bases. V was clipped by 3 bases and J by 6 bases; unmatched bases: 2. The CDR3 contains 13 residues. The germline V gene has CDR1 LNHDA and CDR2 SQIVND (reference sequence). The CDR3 DNA sequence: TGTGCCAGTAGTATCCGACAGGGCAATGAGCAGTTCTTC. Amino acids: CASSIRQGNEQFF.

The chain has TRBV5-4 and TRBJ1-1; the match to TRBD1 covers 9 bases. Germline lookup yields CDR1 SGHNT and CDR2 YYREEE (reference sequence). This CDR3 is built from 15 residues. Losses at the gene ends were 7 bases for V and 1 base for J; bases not matched to a gene: 8. The CDR3 DNA reads TGTGCCAGCCGAACTGGGGGACAGGGGAACACTGAAGCTTTCTTT. Translating gives CASRTGGQGNTEAFF.

The rearrangement uses TRBV5-6 and TRBJ2-4; D is perhaps TRBD2 (5 bases). V gave up 2 bases and J gave up 0 bases, with 9 bases separating them. CDR3 length: 15 amino acids. Germline V lookup: CDR1 SGHDT, CDR2 YYEEEE. This CDR3 is CASSFEGLAKNIQYF. The DNA of the CDR3 is TGTGCCAGCAGCTTCGAGGGCCTAGCCAAAAACATTCAGTACTTC.

This chain links TRBV28 with TRBJ2-5, with a tentative D call TRBD1 (6 bases). CDR3 length: 15 amino acids. The germline CDR1 and CDR2 sequences are MDHEN and SYDVKM. Trimming took off 4 bases at V and 5 bases at J, with 17 bases between the two ends. The CDR3: CASSSGGARWETQYF. The CDR3 nucleotides are TGTGCCAGCAGTTCTGGGGGCGCGCGCTGGGAGACCCAGTACTTC. The full variable domain, in which reference TRBV28 and TRBJ2-5 provide the parts outside the CDR3, is DVKVTQSSRYLVKRTGEKVFLECVQDMDHENMFWYRQDPGLGLRLIYFSYDVKMKEKGDIPEGYSVSREKKERFSLILESASTNQTSMYLCASSSGGARWETQYFGPGTRLLVL.

The J gene is TRBJ1-4, the V gene TRBV11-2; no definite D call. With 1 base removed from V and 4 bases from J, the gap between germline ends came to 7 bases. The germline V gene encodes CDR1 SGHAT and CDR2 FQNNGV. The CDR3 has 14 amino acids. The CDR3 bases are TGTGCCAGCAGCTTAGGTTCAAGTAATGAAAAACTGTTTTTT. Encoded protein: CASSLGSSNEKLFF.

J is TRBJ2-7 and V is TRBV25-1; no firm D call. CDR1 is MGHDK, CDR2 SYGVNS, per germline. The V and J ends lost 3 bases and 1 base respectively, with 10 bases between them. The CDR3 is 14 residues long. CDR3 in amino acids: CASSDFPASYEQYF. DNA of the CDR3: TGTGCCAGCAGTGATTTTCCCGCGTCCTACGAGCAGTACTTC.

CDR3 residues: CASSLDINEKLFF. Written as DNA, the CDR3 is TGTGCCAGCTCATTAGACATAAATGAAAAACTGTTTTTT. The rearrangement links TRBV18 to TRBJ1-4; D ambiguous. The CDR3 length is 13 residues. Germline-derived CDR1 and CDR2 are KGHSH and LQKENI. With 5 bases removed from V and 5 bases from J, the gap between germline ends came to 9 bases.

The chain has TRBV3-1 (or the pseudogene TRBV3-2) and TRBJ1-3, with D perhaps matching TRBD1 (6 bases). The germline V gene has CDR1 LGHDT and CDR2 YNNKEL (reference sequence). The CDR3 is 15 amino acids. V lost 3 bases and J lost 7, with 16 bases in between. The CDR3 DNA sequence: TGTGCCAGCAGCCACCAGGGGAGTGGACTCAACACCATATATTTT. Its translation: CASSHQGSGLNTIYF.

The CDR3 reads CSVEEATSASYEQYF. Here the CDR3 DNA reads TGCAGCGTTGAAGAGGCGACTAGCGCCTCCTACGAGCAGTACTTC. This sequence joins TRBV29-1 and TRBJ2-7; TRBD2 aligns across 8 bases. The CDR3 spans 15 residues. Per the germline V gene, CDR1 is SQVTM and CDR2 is ANQGSEA. V dropped 0 bases and J dropped 0; count of bases not matched to a gene: 4.